This T cell receptor (beta chain) emerged from a study of neurological immune-mediated disorders. Overall study context: Disease course was recorded as relapsing-remitting for some 31 and secondary progressive for about 8.5% of the roughly 34 multiple sclerosis patients.

This clonotype has at least ten counts. The cDNA was synthesized by means of template-switch 5'RACE, which was carried out with 10-nucleotide random UMIs. TCRdb analysed the 5' RACE reads with MiXCR anew, one entry per CDR3 protein. Among 50,000 to 80,000 distinct CDR3 sequences listed, about 3.4% were seen once. Unsorted libraries used 2 million PBMCs kept at -80 degrees C. The origin of this receptor is a man in his forties with multiple sclerosis. Specimen: PBMCs.

CDR3 in amino acids: CSAHRGGKTQYF. The CDR3 DNA reads TGCAGTGCTCACAGGGGGGGAAAGACCCAGTACTTC. V and J are TRBV20-1 and TRBJ2-5; TRBD1 might be the D (8 bases). V gave up 5 bases and J gave up 6 bases, with 13 bases separating them. The CDR3 runs to 12 residues. Germline-derived CDR1 and CDR2 are DFQATT and SNEGSKA (reference sequence).